Sequencing of this T cell receptor (beta chain) was carried out in a study of identical twins. This clonotype has more than one count but fewer than ten. Its antigen remains unidentified. CDR1 and CDR2 from the germline V gene are MNHEY and SMNVEV (reference sequence). V dropped 0 bases and J dropped 2; count of bases not matched to a gene: 7. CDR3 length equals 17 residues. After template switching added a universal primer site, the resulting cDNA carried unique molecular identifiers. TCRdb re-analysed the 5' RACE reads in MiXCR, keeping a single row per CDR3 protein. The sample shows around 1.7 million distinct CDR3 sequences, more than 30% of them seen only once. General observations from the study: Potential partial confounding of zero-insertion analyses by invariant MAIT and iNKT cells was noted.

The sequence came from a newborn girl in good health. The rearrangement uses TRBV27 and TRBJ1-5; 7 bases are shared with TRBD1. What was sequenced was cord blood. The CDR3 protein is CASSLSYRGPGNQPQHF. CDR3 DNA: TGTGCCAGCAGTTTATCGTACAGGGGCCCGGGCAATCAGCCCCAGCATTTT.